This T cell receptor beta chain was documented in a study of blood T cell repertoires in COVID-19. Study overall: COVID-19 samples from acute and convalescent phases originated in the United States, Italy and Spain. PBMCs, B-cell-depleted T cells, or T cells provided the cDNA or gDNA that made up the material.

In the original analysis: Researchers report that nucleated cell counts were estimated from reference gene primer amplification. Data came from immunoSEQ multiplex PCR; TCRdb stores just in-frame clones and leaves some out. The V and J calls and clone size are taken from that table; D and trimming were inferred from the DNA. Of about 81,000 clones listed, around 80% are singletons. The CDR3 loop spans 13 amino acids. V lost 3 bases to trimming and J lost 6 bases, with 12 bases between them. CDR1 and CDR2 (germline): KGHSH, LQKENI. This TCR derives from a human donor in a cohort sampled during active COVID-19. This rearrangement joins TRBV18 to TRBJ2-7; TRBD1 is a possible D gene (6 bases). The sequenced sample was peripheral blood. CDR3 loop: CASSPGQIAEQYF. The DNA of the CDR3 is TGTGCCAGCTCACCCGGACAGATCGCCGAGCAGTACTTC.